This is a list of T cell receptor beta chains from one sample in a study of T cell responses to AZD1222 COVID-19 vaccine. TCRdb's copy holds only in-frame clones and misses some; the assay was immunoSEQ multiplex PCR. This table holds 120,000 to 150,000 clones, under 90% found once. The material sequenced was peripheral blood, taken 28 days after the second AZD1222 dose. The receptors derive from an adult who received the AZD1222 COVID-19 vaccine. CDR3s include the opening cysteine and the closing phenylalanine or tryptophan. The order of the fields is J gene, D gene, V gene, CDR3 length, clone size, CDR3 DNA, CDR3 protein. D genes are given only for firm matches. Size values are once, few and many counts, or a class for expanded clones, and some rows have none.

J gene: TRBJ1-5
D gene: NA
V gene: TRBV19
CDR3 length: 14
clone size: NA
CDR3 DNA: TGTGCCAGTAGTAAATCTCGGAGCAATCAGCCCCAGCATTTT
CDR3 protein: CASSKSRSNQPQHF

J gene: TRBJ1-2
D gene: NA
V gene: TRBV28
CDR3 length: 14
clone size: NA
CDR3 DNA: TGTGCCAGCAGCCCCGCGGGAGCCGGCTATGGCTACACCTTC
CDR3 protein: CASSPAGAGYGYTF

J gene: TRBJ2-1
D gene: NA
V gene: TRBV11-2
CDR3 length: 14
clone size: NA
CDR3 DNA: TGTGCCAGCAGCCACCATGACAGCGGCAATGAGCAGTTCTTC
CDR3 protein: CASSHHDSGNEQFF

J gene: TRBJ1-4
D gene: NA
V gene: TRBV19
CDR3 length: 14
clone size: NA
CDR3 DNA: TGTGCCAGTAGTATACGGGACGTCGGGGAAAAACTGTTTTTT
CDR3 protein: CASSIRDVGEKLFF

J gene: TRBJ2-7
D gene: TRBD2
V gene: TRBV4-3
CDR3 length: 15
clone size: NA
CDR3 DNA: TGCGCCAGCAGCCAAGATGGGGGTAGCGGGATTCGAGTTTACTTC
CDR3 protein: CASSQDGGSGIRVYF

J gene: TRBJ1-1
D gene: NA
V gene: TRBV6-5
CDR3 length: 12
clone size: NA
CDR3 DNA: TGTGCCAGCAGGATTCAGTACACTGAAGCTTTCTTT
CDR3 protein: CASRIQYTEAFF

J gene: TRBJ2-3
D gene: TRBD2
V gene: TRBV5-6
CDR3 length: 16
clone size: NA
CDR3 DNA: TGTGCCAGCAGCCCCCTAGCGGGAGTTTGGGCAGATACGCAGTATTTT
CDR3 protein: CASSPLAGVWADTQYF

J gene: TRBJ1-1
D gene: NA
V gene: TRBV28
CDR3 length: 12
clone size: NA
CDR3 DNA: TGTGCCAGCAGCTCTAGGAACACTGAAGCTTTCTTT
CDR3 protein: CASSSRNTEAFF

J gene: TRBJ2-7
D gene: NA
V gene: TRBV6-5
CDR3 length: 14
clone size: NA
CDR3 DNA: TGTGCCAGCACCCACCTTGACACCTCGGGCGAGCAGTACTTC
CDR3 protein: CASTHLDTSGEQYF

J gene: TRBJ1-3
D gene: NA
V gene: TRBV27
CDR3 length: 14
clone size: NA
CDR3 DNA: TGTGCCAGCAGTTCCTGGGGCTCTGGAAACACCATATATTTT
CDR3 protein: CASSSWGSGNTIYF

J gene: TRBJ2-7
D gene: TRBD1
V gene: TRBV28
CDR3 length: 16
clone size: NA
CDR3 DNA: TGTGCCAGCAGCTCCGAGGACAGGGGGCGCATTTACGAGCAGTACTTC
CDR3 protein: CASSSEDRGRIYEQYF

J gene: TRBJ2-1
D gene: NA
V gene: TRBV7-3
CDR3 length: 16
clone size: once
CDR3 DNA: TGTGCCAGCAGCCCCAGCGCCGGGACCACCTACAATGAGCAGTTCTTC
CDR3 protein: CASSPSAGTTYNEQFF

J gene: TRBJ1-5
D gene: TRBD1
V gene: TRBV28
CDR3 length: 15
clone size: NA
CDR3 DNA: TGTGCCAGCGGGCGAGACAGGGGGCCCAATCAGCCCCAGCATTTT
CDR3 protein: CASGRDRGPNQPQHF

J gene: TRBJ2-5
D gene: TRBD1
V gene: TRBV5-1
CDR3 length: 14
clone size: NA
CDR3 DNA: TGCGCCACCCGGGTGGCACAGGGGACAGAGACCCAGTACTTC
CDR3 protein: CATRVAQGTETQYF

J gene: TRBJ1-4
D gene: NA
V gene: TRBV5-1
CDR3 length: 15
clone size: once
CDR3 DNA: TGCGCCAGCAGCTCGGCAGAACTGTTTAATGAAAAACTGTTTTTT
CDR3 protein: CASSSAELFNEKLFF

J gene: TRBJ1-4
D gene: TRBD1
V gene: TRBV9
CDR3 length: 16
clone size: NA
CDR3 DNA: TGTGCCAGCAGCCCAATGGGACAGGGCGCTAATGAAAAACTGTTTTTT
CDR3 protein: CASSPMGQGANEKLFF

J gene: TRBJ1-2
D gene: TRBD1
V gene: TRBV30
CDR3 length: 12
clone size: NA
CDR3 DNA: TGTGCCTGGAGTGTACAGGGGGACGGCTACACCTTC
CDR3 protein: CAWSVQGDGYTF

J gene: TRBJ1-2
D gene: NA
V gene: TRBV11-2
CDR3 length: 14
clone size: NA
CDR3 DNA: TGTGCCAGCAGCTTATGGGGGAAGGCGGATGGCTACACCTTC
CDR3 protein: CASSLWGKADGYTF

J gene: TRBJ2-3
D gene: TRBD1
V gene: TRBV11-3
CDR3 length: 16
clone size: NA
CDR3 DNA: TGTGCCAGCAGCCAAAATTCAGGGGGTGTGACAGATACGCAGTATTTT
CDR3 protein: CASSQNSGGVTDTQYF

J gene: TRBJ1-2
D gene: NA
V gene: TRBV7-9
CDR3 length: 15
clone size: NA
CDR3 DNA: TGTGCCAGCAGCTTAGTTATTGGCCTCTCCTATGGCTACACCTTC
CDR3 protein: CASSLVIGLSYGYTF

J gene: TRBJ2-3
D gene: TRBD2
V gene: TRBV7-9
CDR3 length: 15
clone size: NA
CDR3 DNA: TGTGCCAGCAGCTTAACGGCGGGAGGAGGGGATACGCAGTATTTT
CDR3 protein: CASSLTAGGGDTQYF

J gene: TRBJ2-5
D gene: TRBD1
V gene: TRBV7-8
CDR3 length: 14
clone size: few
CDR3 DNA: TGTGCCAGCAGCTTTTTGACAGGGGAAGAGACCCAGTACTTC
CDR3 protein: CASSFLTGEETQYF

J gene: TRBJ1-1
D gene: TRBD1
V gene: TRBV2
CDR3 length: 13
clone size: NA
CDR3 DNA: TGTGCCACCCCGGGACAGGGCGACGCTGAAGCTTTCTTT
CDR3 protein: CATPGQGDAEAFF

J gene: TRBJ1-6
D gene: TRBD1
V gene: TRBV5-5
CDR3 length: 17
clone size: NA
CDR3 DNA: TGTGCCAGCAGCCAACCAACGACAGGGAAGGGGCTTTCACCCCTCCACTTT
CDR3 protein: CASSQPTTGKGLSPLHF

J gene: TRBJ1-2
D gene: NA
V gene: TRBV7-9
CDR3 length: 18
clone size: NA
CDR3 DNA: TGTGCCAGCAGCATAGCCCCGGTGGGACCCGGAGCTAACTATGGCTACACCTTC
CDR3 protein: CASSIAPVGPGANYGYTF

J gene: TRBJ1-6
D gene: TRBD1
V gene: TRBV27
CDR3 length: 14
clone size: once
CDR3 DNA: TGTGCCAGCAGCTCCAGGGGGCTGGCTTCACCCCTCCACTTT
CDR3 protein: CASSSRGLASPLHF

J gene: TRBJ1-4
D gene: NA
V gene: TRBV13
CDR3 length: 15
clone size: NA
CDR3 DNA: TGTGCCAGCAGCACTGGACAGCTCGATAATGAAAAACTGTTTTTT
CDR3 protein: CASSTGQLDNEKLFF